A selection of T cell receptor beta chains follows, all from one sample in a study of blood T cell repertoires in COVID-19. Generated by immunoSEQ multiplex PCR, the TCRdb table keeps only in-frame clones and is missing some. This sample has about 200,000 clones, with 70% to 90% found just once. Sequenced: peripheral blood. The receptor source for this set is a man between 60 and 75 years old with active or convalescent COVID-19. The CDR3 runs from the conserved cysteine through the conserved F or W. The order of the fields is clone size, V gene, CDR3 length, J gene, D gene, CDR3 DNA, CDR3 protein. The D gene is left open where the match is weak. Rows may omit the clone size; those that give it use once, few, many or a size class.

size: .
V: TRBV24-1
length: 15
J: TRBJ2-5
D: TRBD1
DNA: TGTGCCACCAGTGAAACTCAGGGGGCGGGGGAGACCCAGTACTTC
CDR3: CATSETQGAGETQYF

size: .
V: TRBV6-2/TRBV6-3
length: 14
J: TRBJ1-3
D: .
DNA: TGTGCCAGCACCCCGTTAGTGGCTGGAAACACCATATATTTT
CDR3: CASTPLVAGNTIYF

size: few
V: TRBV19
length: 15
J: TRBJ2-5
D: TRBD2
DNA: TGTGCCAGTAGTATGGGGGGGAGTGGGAAAGAGACCCAGTACTTC
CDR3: CASSMGGSGKETQYF

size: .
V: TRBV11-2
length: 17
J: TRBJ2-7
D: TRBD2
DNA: TGTGCCAGCAGCAGGACTAGCGGGGGGGCTAGCTCCTACGAGCAGTACTTC
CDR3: CASSRTSGGASSYEQYF

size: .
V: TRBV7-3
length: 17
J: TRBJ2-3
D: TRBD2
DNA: TGTGCCAGCAGCCCTAGGGAACTAGCGGGGGGACCCCATACGCAGTATTTT
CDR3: CASSPRELAGGPHTQYF

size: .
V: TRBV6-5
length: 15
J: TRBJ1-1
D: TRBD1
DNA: TGTGCCAGCAGTTTTGGGACAGTTATGAACACTGAAGCTTTCTTT
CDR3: CASSFGTVMNTEAFF

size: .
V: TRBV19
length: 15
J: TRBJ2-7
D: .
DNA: TGTGCCAGTAGTACGTGGGGCCGGTTGGGCCGCGAGCAGTACTTC
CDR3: CASSTWGRLGREQYF

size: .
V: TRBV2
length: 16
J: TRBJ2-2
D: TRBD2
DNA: TGTGCCAGCAGCCCGGAGGGAGGGACGAACACCGGGGAGCTGTTTTTT
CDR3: CASSPEGGTNTGELFF

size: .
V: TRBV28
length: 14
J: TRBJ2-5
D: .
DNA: TGTGCCAGCAGAGTGGGGGGGGGCTGGGAGACCCAGTACTTC
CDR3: CASRVGGGWETQYF

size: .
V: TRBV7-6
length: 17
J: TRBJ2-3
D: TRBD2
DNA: TGTGCCAGCAGCCCCCATGGGCGCGGGGGGGCCACAGATACGCAGTATTTT
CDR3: CASSPHGRGGATDTQYF

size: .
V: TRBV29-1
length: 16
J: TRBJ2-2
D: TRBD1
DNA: TGCAGCGTTGGGGGAGCCAGGGGGCTGGACACCGGGGAGCTGTTTTTT
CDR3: CSVGGARGLDTGELFF

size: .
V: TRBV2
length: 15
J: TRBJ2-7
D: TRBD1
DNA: TGTGCCAGCAGTTGGAGGACGACAGGGTCCCACGAGCAGTACTTC
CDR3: CASSWRTTGSHEQYF

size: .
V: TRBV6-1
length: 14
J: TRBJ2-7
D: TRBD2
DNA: TGTGCCTCCCGAAGCCTAGCGGGGGGTGACGAGCAGTACTTC
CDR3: CASRSLAGGDEQYF

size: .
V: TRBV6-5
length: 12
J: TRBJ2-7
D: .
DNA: TGTGCCAGGAAAAGGAGGGTCTACGAGCAGTACTTC
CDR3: CARKRRVYEQYF

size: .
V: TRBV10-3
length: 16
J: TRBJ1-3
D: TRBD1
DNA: TGTGCCATCAGATTGTCAGGGGACAGAACTGGAAACACCATATATTTT
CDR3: CAIRLSGDRTGNTIYF

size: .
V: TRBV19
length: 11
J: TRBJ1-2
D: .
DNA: TGTGCCAGTAGTGTCGGTTATGGCTACACCTTC
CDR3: CASSVGYGYTF

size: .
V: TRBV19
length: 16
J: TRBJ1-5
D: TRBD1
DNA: TGTGCCAGTAGTGTCTCAGACAGGGGCAGCAATCAGCCCCAGCATTTT
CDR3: CASSVSDRGSNQPQHF

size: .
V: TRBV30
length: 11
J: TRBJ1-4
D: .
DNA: TGTGCCTGGAAAGCGGGGGAAAAGCTGTTTTTT
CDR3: CAWKAGEKLFF

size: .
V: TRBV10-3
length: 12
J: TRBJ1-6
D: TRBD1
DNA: TGTGCCGGTTGGGACAGTAATTCACCCCTCCACTTT
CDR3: CAGWDSNSPLHF

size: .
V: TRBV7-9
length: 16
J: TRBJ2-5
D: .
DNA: TGTGCCAGCAGCCAAGAGGTCGGGCCGCAGGTGGGGCCCCAGTACTTC
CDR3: CASSQEVGPQVGPQYF

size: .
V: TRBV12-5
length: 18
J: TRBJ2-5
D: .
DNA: TGTGCTAGTGGCTCGACCCAGGATGGCCGGACAGACGAGAAGACCCAGTACTTC
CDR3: CASGSTQDGRTDEKTQYF

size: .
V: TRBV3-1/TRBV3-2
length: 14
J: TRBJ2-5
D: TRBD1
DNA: TGTGCCAGCAGCCGGTCAGGGGGCCAAGAGACCCAGTACTTC
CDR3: CASSRSGGQETQYF

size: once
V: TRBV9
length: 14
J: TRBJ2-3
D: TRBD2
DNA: TGTGCCAGCAGCGTACTAGCGGGCCCAGATACGCAGTATTTT
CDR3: CASSVLAGPDTQYF

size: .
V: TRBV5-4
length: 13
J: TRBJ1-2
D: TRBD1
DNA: TGTGCCAGCAGCTTGGGACAGGGGAAGGGCTACACCTTC
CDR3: CASSLGQGKGYTF

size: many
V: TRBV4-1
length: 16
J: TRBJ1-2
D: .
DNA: TGCGCCAGCAGCCAAGAACCTGGACAGTTTAACTATGGCTACACCTTC
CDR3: CASSQEPGQFNYGYTF

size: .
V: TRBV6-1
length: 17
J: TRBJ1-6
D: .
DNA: TGTGCCAGCAGAGAAAATGCTAGACAGCCCTATAATTCACCCCTCCACTTT
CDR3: CASRENARQPYNSPLHF

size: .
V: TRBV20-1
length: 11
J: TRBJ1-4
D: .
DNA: TGCAGTGCTAGAGATAAAGAAAAACTGTTTTTT
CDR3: CSARDKEKLFF

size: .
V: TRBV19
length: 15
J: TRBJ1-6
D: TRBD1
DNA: TGTGCCAGTAGCAGACAGGGGGCTACCAATTCACCCCTCCACTTT
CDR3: CASSRQGATNSPLHF

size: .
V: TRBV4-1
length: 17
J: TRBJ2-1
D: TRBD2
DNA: TGCGCCAGCAGCCAAGATAACGCGGGGGGGCCCCACAATGAGCAGTTCTTC
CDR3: CASSQDNAGGPHNEQFF

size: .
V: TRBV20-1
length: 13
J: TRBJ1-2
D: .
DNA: TGCAGTGCTAGTCCTCGGGGTATGAGGGGCTACACCTTC
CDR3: CSASPRGMRGYTF

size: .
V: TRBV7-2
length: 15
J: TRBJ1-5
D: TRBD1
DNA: TGTGCCAGCAGCTTAGATAGGACAGGGAATCAGCCCCAGCATTTT
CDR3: CASSLDRTGNQPQHF

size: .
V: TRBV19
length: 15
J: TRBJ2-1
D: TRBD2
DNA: TGTGCCAGTAGTAAGAGGACTAGCGGGGCTGATGAGCAGTTCTTC
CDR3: CASSKRTSGADEQFF

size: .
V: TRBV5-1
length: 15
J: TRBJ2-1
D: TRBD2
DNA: TGCGCCAGCAGCTTAACTAGCGGGGGAACCACCGAGCAGTTCTTC
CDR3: CASSLTSGGTTEQFF

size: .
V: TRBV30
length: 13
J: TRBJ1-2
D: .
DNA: TGTGCCTGGAGTGCGTGGGGCTACTATGGCTACACCTTC
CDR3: CAWSAWGYYGYTF

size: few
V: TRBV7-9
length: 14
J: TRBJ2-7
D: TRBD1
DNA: TGTGCCAGCAGCTTGAACAGGGGTGAAGAAGAGCAGTACTTC
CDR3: CASSLNRGEEEQYF

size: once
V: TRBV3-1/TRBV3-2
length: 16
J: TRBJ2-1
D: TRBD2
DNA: TGTGCCAGCAGCCAACTACCGGGACTAGCCGCGATGGTGCAGTTCTTC
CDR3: CASSQLPGLAAMVQFF

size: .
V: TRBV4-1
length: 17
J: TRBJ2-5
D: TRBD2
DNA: TGCGCCAGCAGCCAAGGTCTGCGGGGGGACAACCAAGAGACCCAGTACTTC
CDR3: CASSQGLRGDNQETQYF

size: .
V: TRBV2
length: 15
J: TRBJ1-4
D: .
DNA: TGTGCCAGCAGCCGAGGACACCCGCGGGGTGAAAAACTGTTTTTT
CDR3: CASSRGHPRGEKLFF

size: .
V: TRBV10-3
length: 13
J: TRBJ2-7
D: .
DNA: TGTGCCATTTCGGGGGGGACAGATTCCGAGCAGTACTTC
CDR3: CAISGGTDSEQYF

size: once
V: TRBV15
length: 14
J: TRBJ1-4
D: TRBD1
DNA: TGTGCCACCAGCAGCCGGGACAGGGTGGAAAAACTGTTTTTT
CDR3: CATSSRDRVEKLFF

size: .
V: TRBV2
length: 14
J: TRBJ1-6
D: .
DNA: TGTGCCAGCAGCGCGAACCGCGATAATTCACCCCTCCACTTT
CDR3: CASSANRDNSPLHF

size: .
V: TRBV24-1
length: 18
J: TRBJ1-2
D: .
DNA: TGTGCCACCAGTGATTCGAGGCGGGGCAGGCGCGATAGCGATGGCTACACCTTC
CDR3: CATSDSRRGRRDSDGYTF

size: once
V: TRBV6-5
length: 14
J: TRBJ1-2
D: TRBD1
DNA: TGTGCCAGCAGTTGGTCCCGGGACAGGGTAGGCTACACCTTC
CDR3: CASSWSRDRVGYTF

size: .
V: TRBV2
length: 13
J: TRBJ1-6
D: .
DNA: TGTGCCAGCAGCCCGGGTAATGATTCACCCCTCCACTTT
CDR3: CASSPGNDSPLHF

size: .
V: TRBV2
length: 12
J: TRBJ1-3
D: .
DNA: TGTGCCAGCAGTGACAGTGGAAACACCATATATTTT
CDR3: CASSDSGNTIYF

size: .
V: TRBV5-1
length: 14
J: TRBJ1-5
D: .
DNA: TGCGCCAGCAGCTTGGGACAGCTCAATCAGCCCCAGCATTTT
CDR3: CASSLGQLNQPQHF

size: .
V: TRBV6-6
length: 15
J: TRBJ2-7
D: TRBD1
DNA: TGTGCCAGCAGTCGCGGGGGACAGGGGGCGAGTGAGCAGTACTTC
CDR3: CASSRGGQGASEQYF

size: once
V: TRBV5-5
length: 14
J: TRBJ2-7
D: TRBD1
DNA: TGTGCCAGCAGCGATGGGACAGGGTTCGGCGAGCAGTACTTC
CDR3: CASSDGTGFGEQYF

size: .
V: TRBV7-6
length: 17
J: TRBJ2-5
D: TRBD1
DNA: TGTGCCAGCAGCGTGGGACAGGGCGCGAGACCTCAAGAGACCCAGTACTTC
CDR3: CASSVGQGARPQETQYF

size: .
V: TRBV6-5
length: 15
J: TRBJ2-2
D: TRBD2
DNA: TGTGCCAGCCGGAGACTAGCGGTGAACACCGGGGAGCTGTTTTTT
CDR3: CASRRLAVNTGELFF

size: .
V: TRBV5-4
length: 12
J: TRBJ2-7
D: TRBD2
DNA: TGTGCCAGCAGCGGGACTAGCATAGAGCAGTACTTC
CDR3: CASSGTSIEQYF

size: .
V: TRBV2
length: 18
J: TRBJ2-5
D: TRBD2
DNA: TGTGCCAGCAGTCCGGTGGCTAGCGGGGGGGCGAGGCAAGAGACCCAGTACTTC
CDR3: CASSPVASGGARQETQYF

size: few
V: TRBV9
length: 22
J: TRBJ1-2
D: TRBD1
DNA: TGTGCCAGCAGCGTAGAACCGAAGCCCCGAAGCGGCGGACAGGCCATACGCGGAGGCTACACCTTC
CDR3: CASSVEPKPRSGGQAIRGGYTF

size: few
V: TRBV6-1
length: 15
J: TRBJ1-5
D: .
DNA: TGTGCCAGCAGTGAAGGCGTGGGGGGGAATCAGCCCCAGCATTTT
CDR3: CASSEGVGGNQPQHF

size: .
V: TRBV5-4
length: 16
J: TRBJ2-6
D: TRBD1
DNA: TGTGCCAGCAGCTCACAGGGGGAGGCTGGGGCCAACGTCCTGACTTTC
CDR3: CASSSQGEAGANVLTF